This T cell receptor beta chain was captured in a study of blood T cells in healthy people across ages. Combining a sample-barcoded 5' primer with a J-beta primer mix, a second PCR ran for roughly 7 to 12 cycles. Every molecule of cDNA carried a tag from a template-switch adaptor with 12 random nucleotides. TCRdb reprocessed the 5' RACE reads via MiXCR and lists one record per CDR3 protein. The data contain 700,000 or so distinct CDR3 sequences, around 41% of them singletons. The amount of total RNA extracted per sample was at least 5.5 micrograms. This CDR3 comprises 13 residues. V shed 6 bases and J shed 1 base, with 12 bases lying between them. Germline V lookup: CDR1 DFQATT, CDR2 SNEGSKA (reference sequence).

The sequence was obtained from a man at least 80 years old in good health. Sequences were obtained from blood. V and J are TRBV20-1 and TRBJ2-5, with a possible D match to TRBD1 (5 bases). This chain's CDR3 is CSADKGAQETQYF. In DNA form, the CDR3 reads TGCAGTGCGGATAAAGGGGCCCAAGAGACCCAGTACTTC.